These 16 T cell receptor beta chains were sequenced from one sample in a study of low-dose radiotherapy and immunotherapy resistance in tumors. Gene-specific TRAV and TRBV primers were used for first-strand cDNA, covering alpha and beta chains. A constant-region primer paired with the V-primer adapter amplified TCRs over about 20 PCR cycles. TCRdb processed the reads anew with MiXCR; each CDR3 protein has one entry. The table includes approximately 45,000 distinct CDR3 sequences, approximately 26% detected once. Documented time point: after trial treatment. Treatment meaning: LDRT plus nivolumab, ipilimumab, low-dose cyclophosphamide and aspirin (RACIN trial). The sample consisted of PBMCs, taken after low-dose radiotherapy plus immunotherapy. The receptor source for this set is a male donor with prostate cancer.

A few counts support this clonotype. The chain links TRBV20-1 to TRBJ1-1; D is unresolved. Germline CDR1 DFQATT, CDR2 SNEGSKA (reference sequence). This CDR3 has 11 amino acids. Trimming took 5 bases from V and 6 from J, leaving 10 bases between them. CDR3 loop: CSASGEAEAFF. CDR3 DNA: TGCAGTGCTTCCGGAGAGGCTGAAGCTTTCTTT.

There are many counts of this clonotype. The CDR3 bases are TGTGCCAGCAGAAGGCAGTTAAGCTCCTACGAGCAGTACTTC. It encodes CASRRQLSSYEQYF. The chain recombines TRBV2 with TRBJ2-7; D is ambiguous. Germline CDR1 and CDR2: SNHLY and FYNNEI. Trimming pared 6 bases from V and 0 bases from J, leaving 12 bases between. The CDR3 consists of 14 residues.

The rearrangement joins TRBV5-5 to TRBJ1-5, with D possibly TRBD1 on 5 matching bases. The CDR3 spans 13 residues. The germline V gene has CDR1 SGHKS and CDR2 YYEKEE (reference sequence). Between the trimmed V and J ends, which lost 2 bases and 10 bases, there was a span of 13 bases. CDR3 nucleotide sequence: TGTGCCAGCAGCTTTGGGGACCGTCCCCCCCAGCATTTT. Its translation is CASSFGDRPPQHF.

This clonotype has a count of ten or more. The rearrangement uses TRBV13 and TRBJ2-3, with 12 bases fitting TRBD2. CDR1 is PRHDT, CDR2 FYEKMQ, per germline (reference sequence). The CDR3 has 15 amino acids. V was clipped by 5 bases and J by 3 bases; unmatched bases: 3. The DNA of the CDR3 is TGTGCCAGCAGCCACCTAGCGGGGGGGACAGATACGCAGTATTTT. Its protein is CASSHLAGGTDTQYF.

This clonotype appeared many times. V gene TRBV5-1 combines with J gene TRBJ1-2, with a weak D call TRBD1 (5 bases). Trimming took 0 bases from V and 2 from J, leaving 14 bases between them. CDR1 SGHRS and CDR2 YFSETQ come from the germline V gene. This CDR3 is 16 amino acids long. The CDR3 sequence is CASSLADPGRNYGYTF. The CDR3 coding sequence is TGCGCCAGCAGCTTGGCCGACCCAGGGCGGAACTATGGCTACACCTTC.

For this clonotype: A far larger clone is only one base removed, so a read error is likely. The rearrangement links TRBV13 to TRBJ1-5; D possibly corresponds to TRBD1 (6 bases). Per germline, CDR1 PRHDT and CDR2 FYEKMQ (reference sequence). The CDR3 sequence is 16 residues long. The DNA for the CDR3 is TGTGCCACCAGCAGAGTTCAAAGGACGAAGGGGGAGCCCCAGCATTTT. This gives the protein CATSRVQRTKGEPQHF.

The V call is TRBV18, the J call TRBJ1-2, with D possibly matching TRBD1 (5 bases). The CDR3 runs 17 residues. V lost 0 bases and J 3 bases, leaving 17 bases between the germline ends. Germline loops: CDR1 KGHSH, CDR2 LQKENI. The CDR3 reads CASSPPNRGRSDYGYTF. For the CDR3, the DNA is TGTGCCAGCTCACCACCGAATAGGGGCCGCTCCGACTATGGCTACACCTTC.

This clonotype was observed at least ten times. Written as DNA, the CDR3 is TGCAGTGCTAGAGTAATCGGGGAGCTGTTTTTT. Translated: CSARVIGELFF. This chain links TRBV20-1 with TRBJ2-2; D unclear. The CDR3 is 11 residues long. V was cut by 1 base and J by 7 bases, with 4 bases left in between. Germline-derived CDR1 and CDR2 are DFQATT and SNEGSKA (reference sequence).

Of note for this clonotype: A far larger clone is only one base removed, so a read error is likely. The rearrangement uses TRBV12-3 or TRBV12-4 and TRBJ1-2, with unresolved D. This CDR3 comprises 14 residues. Deletions cut 6 bases from V and 0 bases from J, with 11 bases between. CDR3 DNA sequence: TGTGCCAGCAGGGTTCACGGAGCTAACTATGGCTACACCTTC. Residues: CASRVHGANYGYTF.

This clonotype was seen many times. In nucleotides, the CDR3 is TGCAGTGCTAGATTGGTAGGCGAGCAGTACTTC. It codes for CSARLVGEQYF. The chain employs TRBV20-1 and TRBJ2-7, with unresolved D. This CDR3 comprises 11 residues. CDR1 is DFQATT and CDR2 is SNEGSKA in the germline V gene (reference sequence). V dropped 2 bases and J dropped 6 bases, with 8 bases sitting between them.

This clonotype was seen at least ten times. The V call is TRBV19, the J call TRBJ2-1; the D gene is possibly TRBD2 (5 bases). Trimming cost V 4 bases and J 10 bases, with 11 bases left between them. Germline values: CDR1 LNHDA, CDR2 SQIVND (reference sequence). The CDR3 covers 12 residues. The CDR3 DNA reads TGTGCCAGTAGTAACCTAGCCGGGGAGCAGTTCTTC. Encoded protein: CASSNLAGEQFF.

This clonotype was observed at least ten times. The rearrangement uses TRBV28 and TRBJ2-4, with 15 positions matching TRBD2. Germline V lookup: CDR1 MDHEN, CDR2 SYDVKM. Trimming at V came to 5 bases and at J to 4 bases, leaving 3 bases not matched to a gene. The length of the CDR3 is 16 residues. The CDR3 DNA reads as TGTGCCAGCAGTGGACTAGCGGGAGGGTTTAAAAACATTCAGTACTTC. Encoded protein: CASSGLAGGFKNIQYF.

This clonotype was picked up a small number of times. This chain joins TRBV3-1 and TRBJ2-1, with 7 bases matching TRBD2. This CDR3 spans 13 amino acids. Germline V gene lookup returns CDR1 LGHDT and CDR2 YNNKEL (reference sequence). V was pared by 1 base and J by 9 bases, with 3 bases of the junction left unmatched. The CDR3 loop reads CASSQVREGEQFF. The DNA of the CDR3 is TGTGCCAGCAGCCAAGTAAGGGAGGGTGAGCAGTTCTTC.

This clonotype has a count of ten or more. The chain combines TRBV9 with TRBJ2-1, with 7 bases aligning to TRBD1. The CDR3 is 15 residues long. With 4 bases clipped from V and 9 bases from J, the junction kept 13 bases outside the gene matches. Looked up from germline, CDR1 is SGDLS and CDR2 is YYNGEE. CDR3 bases: TGTGCCAGCAGCCGAATTACAGGGGTAAGCGGTGAGCAGTTCTTC. Its translation is CASSRITGVSGEQFF.

V gene TRBV5-8 combines with J gene TRBJ2-2; D gene ambiguous. In germline, CDR1 is SGHTS, CDR2 YDEGEE. V was trimmed by 5 bases and J by 0 bases, leaving 14 bases between them. The CDR3 is 16 amino acids. CDR3: CASRNNGSSNTGELFF. In DNA, the CDR3 is TGTGCCAGCAGAAATAACGGGTCCTCGAACACCGGGGAGCTGTTTTTT.

In the case of this clonotype: Given a far larger clone just one base away, this is likely a sequencing read error. CDR3 coding DNA: TGTGCCAGCACCTTCGTTTTTAGCTACACCTTC. Protein product: CASTFVFSYTF. This chain links TRBV7-3 with TRBJ1-2; D gene unclear. CDR1 and CDR2 (germline): SGHTA, FQGTGA. Trimming removed 7 bases at V and 9 bases at J, with 12 bases between. This CDR3 contains 11 residues.